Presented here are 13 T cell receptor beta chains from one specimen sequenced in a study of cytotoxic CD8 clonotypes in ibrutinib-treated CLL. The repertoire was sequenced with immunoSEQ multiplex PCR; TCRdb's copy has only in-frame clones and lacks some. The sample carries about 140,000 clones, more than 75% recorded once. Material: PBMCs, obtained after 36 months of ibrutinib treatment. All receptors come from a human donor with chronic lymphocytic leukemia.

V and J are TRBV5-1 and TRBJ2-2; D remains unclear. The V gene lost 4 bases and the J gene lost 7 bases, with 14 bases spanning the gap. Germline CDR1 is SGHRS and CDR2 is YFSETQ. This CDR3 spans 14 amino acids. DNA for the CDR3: TGCGCCAGCAGCGTGGACCTACTTGGCGGGGAGCTGTTTTTT. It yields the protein CASSVDLLGGELFF.

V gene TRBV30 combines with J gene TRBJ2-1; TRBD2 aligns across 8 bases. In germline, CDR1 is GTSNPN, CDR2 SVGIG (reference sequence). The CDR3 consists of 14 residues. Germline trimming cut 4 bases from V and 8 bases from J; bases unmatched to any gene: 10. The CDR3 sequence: CAWMGLAGLDEQFF. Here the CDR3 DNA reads TGTGCCTGGATGGGTTTAGCGGGACTGGATGAGCAGTTCTTC. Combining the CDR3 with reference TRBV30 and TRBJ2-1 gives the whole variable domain SQTIHQWPATLVQPVGSPLSLECTVEGTSNPNLYWYRQAAGRGLQLLFYSVGIGQISSEVPQNLSASRPQDRQFILSSKKLLLSDSGFYLCAWMGLAGLDEQFFGPGTRLTVL.

The CDR3 loop is CASSRIAGDSYEQYF. CDR3 coding DNA: TGCGCCAGCAGCCGAATAGCGGGAGACTCCTACGAGCAGTACTTC. The rearrangement uses TRBV5-1 and TRBJ2-7; 9 nucleotides match TRBD2. J lost 0 bases, V lost 4 bases, and 5 bases had no gene match. The CDR3 loop spans 15 amino acids. Germline lookup yields CDR1 SGHRS and CDR2 YFSETQ.

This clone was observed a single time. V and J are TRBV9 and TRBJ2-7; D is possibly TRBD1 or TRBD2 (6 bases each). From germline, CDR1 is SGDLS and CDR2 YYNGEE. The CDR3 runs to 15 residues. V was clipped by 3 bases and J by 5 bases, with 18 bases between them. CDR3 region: CASSGGLRGQNEQYF. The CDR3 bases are TGTGCCAGCAGCGGAGGCCTTCGGGGGCAAAACGAGCAGTACTTC.

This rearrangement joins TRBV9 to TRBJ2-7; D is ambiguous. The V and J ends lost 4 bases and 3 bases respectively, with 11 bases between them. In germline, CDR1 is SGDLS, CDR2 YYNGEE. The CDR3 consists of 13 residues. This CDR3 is CASSPPSGYEQYF. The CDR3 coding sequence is TGTGCCAGCAGCCCCCCCTCGGGCTACGAGCAGTACTTC.

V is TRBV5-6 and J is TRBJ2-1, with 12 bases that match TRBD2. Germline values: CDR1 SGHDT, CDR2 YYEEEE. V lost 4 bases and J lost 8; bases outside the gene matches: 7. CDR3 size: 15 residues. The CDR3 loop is CASSPPTSGRYEQFF. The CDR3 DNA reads TGTGCCAGCAGCCCCCCCACTAGCGGGAGGTATGAGCAGTTCTTC.

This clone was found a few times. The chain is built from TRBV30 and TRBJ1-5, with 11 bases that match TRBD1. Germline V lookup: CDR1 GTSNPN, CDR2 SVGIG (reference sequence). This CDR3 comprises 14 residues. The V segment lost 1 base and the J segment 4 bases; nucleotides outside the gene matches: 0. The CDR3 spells CAWSGDRGNQPQHF. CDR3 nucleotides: TGTGCCTGGAGTGGGGACAGGGGGAATCAGCCCCAGCATTTT.

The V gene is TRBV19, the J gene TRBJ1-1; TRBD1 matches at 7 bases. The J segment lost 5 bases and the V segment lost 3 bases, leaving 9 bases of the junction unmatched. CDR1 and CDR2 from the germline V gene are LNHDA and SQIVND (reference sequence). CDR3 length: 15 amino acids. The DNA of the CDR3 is TGTGCCAGTAGTATCGCAGGGGGATGGGGGACTGAAGCTTTCTTT. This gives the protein CASSIAGGWGTEAFF.

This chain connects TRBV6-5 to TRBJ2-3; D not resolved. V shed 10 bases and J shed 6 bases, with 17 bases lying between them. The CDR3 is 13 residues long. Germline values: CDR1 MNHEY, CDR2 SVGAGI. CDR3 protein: CAIRNTDRDTQYF. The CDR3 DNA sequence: TGTGCCATCAGGAACACTGATAGGGATACGCAGTATTTT.

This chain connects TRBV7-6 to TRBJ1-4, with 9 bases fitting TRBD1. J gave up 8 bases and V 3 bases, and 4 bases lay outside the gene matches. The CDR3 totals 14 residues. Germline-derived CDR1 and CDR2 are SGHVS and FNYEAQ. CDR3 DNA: TGTGCCAGCAGCTTGGGACAGGGCCGCGAAAAACTGTTTTTT. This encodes CASSLGQGREKLFF.

This CDR3 reads CASSYMDRANYGYTF. The CDR3 coding sequence is TGTGCCAGCAGCTATATGGACAGGGCTAACTATGGCTACACCTTC. The gene calls are TRBV13 and TRBJ1-2; the match to TRBD1 covers 8 bases. Germline V gene data show CDR1 as PRHDT and CDR2 as FYEKMQ (reference sequence). The length of the CDR3 is 15 residues. The V and J ends lost 4 bases and 0 bases, in that order; junction bases with no gene match: 4.

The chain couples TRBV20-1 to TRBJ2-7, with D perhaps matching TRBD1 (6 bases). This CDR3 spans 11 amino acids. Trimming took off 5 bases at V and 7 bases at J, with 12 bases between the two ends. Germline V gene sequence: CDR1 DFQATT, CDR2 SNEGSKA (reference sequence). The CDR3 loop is CSAGGQREQYF. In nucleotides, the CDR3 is TGCAGTGCTGGTGGACAGCGAGAGCAGTACTTC.

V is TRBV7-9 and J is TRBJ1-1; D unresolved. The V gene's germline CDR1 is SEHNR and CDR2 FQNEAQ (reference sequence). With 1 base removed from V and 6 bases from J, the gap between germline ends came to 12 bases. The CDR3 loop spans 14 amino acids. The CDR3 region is CASSLERRGSEAFF. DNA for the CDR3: TGTGCCAGCAGCTTAGAAAGGCGGGGATCTGAAGCTTTCTTT.